The subject of this entry is one TCR beta chain. Antigen: not known. The data were obtained in a study of Graves' ophthalmopathy and Graves' hyperthyroidism. The V gene's germline CDR1 is SNHLY and CDR2 FYNNEI. V shed 1 base and J shed 4 bases, with 17 bases lying between them. The CDR3 is 17 amino acids. The authors amplified TCR beta CDR3 regions, and they did so from RNA transcripts for repertoire sequencing. Amplification began with first-round RT-PCR using HTBI primers, then second-round multiplex PCR was performed. TCRdb re-derived calls from the multiplex PCR reads in MiXCR, one entry per CDR3 protein. The repertoire holds around 520,000 distinct CDR3 sequences, 39% seen once, with about 4% in the top ten. Aged 18 to 65, the patients with hyperthyroidism had under 2 months' duration and were newly diagnosed. Other autoimmune diseases, uncontrolled infections, pregnancy or lactation led to the exclusion of patients.

Study-wide results and caveats: Distinction of ophthalmopathy from stable hyperthyroidism by a 13-signature model reached 87.88% sensitivity and roughly 81% specificity.

The rearrangement uses TRBV2 and TRBJ1-5; D remains unclear. Source material: peripheral blood or thyroid tissue (not recorded which). This TCR derives from an adult man with Graves' hyperthyroidism. The CDR3 loop reads CASSEERGGLRNQPQHF. The CDR3 DNA reads as TGTGCCAGCAGTGAAGAGCGGGGTGGGTTACGAAATCAGCCCCAGCATTTT.